A single sample is the source of the 9 T cell receptor beta chains below, sequenced in a study of siplizumab effects on memory and regulatory T cells. The assay was immunoSEQ multiplex PCR, and TCRdb's table has in-frame clones only and misses some. The data hold some 96,000 clones, with approximately 94% observed a single time. The source material was non-Treg CD4+ T cells sorted from blood. These receptors all stem from a human donor in good health.

V and J are TRBV15 and TRBJ2-2, with D perhaps matching TRBD2 (6 bases). CDR1 LNHNV and CDR2 YYDKDF come from the germline V gene (reference sequence). This CDR3 has 16 residues. Trimming removed 3 bases from V and 5 bases from J, with 16 bases in between. The CDR3 DNA is TGTGCCACCAGCAGTACATCGGGACTCATGACCGGGGAGCTGTTTTTT. This codes for CATSSTSGLMTGELFF.

This sequence joins TRBV7-9 and TRBJ1-2, with D unclear. The germline V gene encodes CDR1 SEHNR and CDR2 FQNEAQ (reference sequence). The CDR3 loop spans 14 amino acids. Trimming removed 2 bases from V and 2 bases from J, with 9 bases in between. CDR3 amino acids: CASSLSQPNYGYTF. The CDR3 DNA reads TGTGCCAGCAGCTTATCACAACCAAACTATGGCTACACCTTC. Full variable domain (outside the CDR3, taken from reference TRBV7-9 and TRBJ1-2): DTGVSQNPRHKITKRGQNVTFRCDPISEHNRLYWYRQTLGQGPEFLTYFQNEAQLEKSRLLSDRFSAERPKGSFSTLEIQRTEQGDSAMYLCASSLSQPNYGYTFGSGTRLTVV.

In the case of this clone: Sequence at one end of the junction differs from germline and may be a read error. At the DNA level, this CDR3 is encoded by other sequences in the same sample as well. V usage is TRBV28 and J usage is TRBJ2-6; D remains ambiguous. The CDR3 is 14 residues long. From germline, CDR1 is MDHEN and CDR2 SYDVKM. The CDR3 bases are TGTGCAAGCAGTTTAATGGGTTTTGCCAACGTCCTGACTTTC. Translating gives CASSLMGFANVLTF.

The chain employs TRBV9 and TRBJ2-6; D call uncertain. This CDR3 region has 14 residues. V was cut by 4 bases and J by 0 bases, with 5 bases left in between. Germline V gene sequence: CDR1 SGDLS, CDR2 YYNGEE. The CDR3 bases are TGTGCCAGCAGCTTCAGCTCTGGGGCCAACGTCCTGACTTTC. Its protein product is CASSFSSGANVLTF. Combining the CDR3 with reference TRBV9 and TRBJ2-6 gives the whole variable domain DSGVTQTPKHLITATGQRVTLRCSPRSGDLSVYWYQQSLDQGLQFLIQYYNGEERAKGNILERFSAQQFPDLHSELNLSSLELGDSALYFCASSFSSGANVLTFGAGSRLTVL.

The CDR3 DNA follows: TGCGCCAGCAGTCAATCGCTCCGGTGGACTGAAGCTTTCTTT. It translates to CASSQSLRWTEAFF. This chain joins TRBV23-1 and TRBJ1-1; D is ambiguous. TRBV23-1 is known as an ORF, though its function is uncertain. V shed 0 bases and J shed 5 bases, with 10 bases lying between them. CDR3 length: 14 amino acids.

CDR3 nucleotides: TGTGCCAGCACCTCCCGCGCTGCTTACTCTGGAAACACCATATATTTT. The encoded protein is CASTSRAAYSGNTIYF. The chain links TRBV11-2 to TRBJ1-3; no definite D call. CDR3 length: 16 residues. Trimming left V 7 bases short and J 0 bases short, with 16 bases between. CDR1 is SGHAT and CDR2 is FQNNGV in the germline V gene.

This clone was seen a single time. The V call is TRBV2, the J call TRBJ2-6; tentatively, D is TRBD1 (6 bases). Trimming removed 6 bases from V and 0 bases from J, with 12 bases in between. Germline V gene data show CDR1 as SNHLY and CDR2 as FYNNEI. The CDR3 contains 16 residues. CDR3 protein: CASRSGAGSGANVLTF. CDR3 bases: TGTGCCAGCAGGTCAGGGGCAGGCTCTGGGGCCAACGTCCTGACTTTC.

The chain uses TRBV5-1 and TRBJ1-1; possible D gene TRBD1, 5 bases. CDR3 length: 15 residues. V lost 2 bases and J 11 bases, leaving 22 bases between the germline ends. Germline V gives CDR1 SGHRS, CDR2 YFSETQ. CDR3 sequence (DNA): TGCGCCAGCAGCTTACCTGCCGGGGGACTAAAGGTCGCTTTCTTT. Amino acid sequence: CASSLPAGGLKVAFF. Full variable domain (outside the CDR3, taken from reference TRBV5-1 and TRBJ1-1): KAGVTQTPRYLIKTRGQQVTLSCSPISGHRSVSWYQQTPGQGLQFLFEYFSETQRNKGNFPGRFSGRQFSNSRSEMNVSTLELGDSALYLCASSLPAGGLKVAFFGQGTRLTVV.

The chain recombines TRBV6-5 with TRBJ1-1; D is perhaps TRBD1 (5 bases). CDR3 length equals 14 residues. V was shortened by 6 bases and J by 4 bases, with 15 bases between the two germline ends. Germline V gene lookup returns CDR1 MNHEY and CDR2 SVGAGI. CDR3 in amino acids: CASRSQGIGTEAFF. CDR3 bases: TGTGCCAGCAGAAGCCAGGGTATCGGCACTGAAGCTTTCTTT.